This TCR beta chain was found in a study of response to subunit inactivated influenza vaccine. Broader study findings: It was the authors' suggestion that each seasonal influenza vaccination recruits few new T cells.

Per germline, CDR1 SGHTA and CDR2 FQGNSA. The CDR3 is 16 amino acids. V shed 5 bases and J 6 bases; nucleotides not matched to a gene: 10. Worth noting for this clonotype: The antigen remains undetermined.

TCRdb analysed the RT-PCR reads with MiXCR anew, one entry per CDR3 protein. Of about 800,000 distinct CDR3 sequences in the sample, 21% are singletons; the top ten hold about a tenth. The V and J genes are TRBV7-2 and TRBJ1-5, with TRBD1 identical over 10 bases. Sequencing used PBMCs from blood, obtained more than 4 days after vaccination. This clonotype originated in a man aged 50 to 59 who received an inactivated influenza vaccine. The CDR3, as DNA: TGTGCCAGCAGCCCCCCGAGGACAGGGGGAAGTCAGCCCCAGCATTTT. Residues: CASSPPRTGGSQPQHF. Looking up the rest from reference TRBV7-2 and TRBJ1-5 gives the full variable domain: GAGVSQSPSNKVTEKGKDVELRCDPISGHTALYWYRQSLGQGLEFLIYFQGNSAPDKSGLPSDRFSAERTGGSVSTLTIQRTQQEDSAVYLCASSPPRTGGSQPQHFGDGTRLSIL.